These 5 T cell receptor beta chains were all obtained from the same sample, sequenced in a study of T cells in Graves' hyperthyroidism and ophthalmopathy. TCR beta CDR3 region amplification was performed from RNA transcripts. HTBI primers were the set used in a first-round RT-PCR of the TCR CDR3. TCRdb used MiXCR to reprocess the multiplex PCR reads, holding one entry per CDR3 protein. The sample holds about 96,000 distinct CDR3 sequences; about 51% are singletons and the top ten take roughly a quarter. Sample: blood. The receptors shown here come from a woman aged 40-49 years with Graves' hyperthyroidism.

This clonotype was observed many times. The chain carries TRBV7-3 and TRBJ2-2; TRBD2 is a possible D gene (6 bases). Germline values: CDR1 SGHTA, CDR2 FQGTGA. Trimming took off 5 bases at V and 5 bases at J, with 18 bases between the two ends. The CDR3 extends over 16 amino acids. The CDR3 bases are TGTGCCAGCAGCCCGTTCCGAGCGGGCCGAACCGGGGAGCTGTTTTTT. This gives the protein CASSPFRAGRTGELFF.

This clonotype was detected many times. V and J are TRBV7-2 and TRBJ1-6; possible D gene TRBD1, 6 bases. Deletions cut 1 base from V and 10 bases from J, with 17 bases between. The CDR3 runs 16 residues. The V gene's germline CDR1 is SGHTA and CDR2 FQGNSA. The CDR3, as DNA: TGTGCCAGCAGCTTAGTGTGGGCAGGGGCGTACTCACCCCTCCACTTT. It encodes CASSLVWAGAYSPLHF. The whole variable domain, filled in from reference TRBV7-2 and TRBJ1-6, reads GAGVSQSPSNKVTEKGKDVELRCDPISGHTALYWYRQSLGQGLEFLIYFQGNSAPDKSGLPSDRFSAERTGGSVSTLTIQRTQQEDSAVYLCASSLVWAGAYSPLHFGNGTRLTVT.

This chain connects TRBV6-2 or TRBV6-3 to TRBJ2-7; unclear D gene. This CDR3 has 13 amino acids. Trimming removed 7 bases from V and 3 bases from J, with 13 bases in between. Germline V gene sequence: CDR1 MNHEY, CDR2 SVGEGT. CDR3 nucleotides: TGTGCCAGCACCGAGAAGAGACTCTACGAGCAGTACTTC. This encodes CASTEKRLYEQYF.

This clonotype was observed a few times. The chain joins TRBV20-1 to TRBJ2-2; the D gene could be TRBD1 or TRBD2 (6 bases each). The V and J ends lost 7 bases and 3 bases respectively, with 33 bases between them. This CDR3 comprises 20 residues. Germline V CDR1 and CDR2: DFQATT, SNEGSKA (reference sequence). For the CDR3, the DNA is TGCAGTGTCGAGAGGGAGGAGGGCAGGGGTCTAGCGCTTTACACCGGGGAGCTGTTTTTT. As protein: CSVEREEGRGLALYTGELFF.

The V gene is TRBV19, the J gene TRBJ1-5; D gene ambiguous. The CDR3 is made up of 15 amino acids. The V gene lost 1 base and the J gene lost 14 bases, with 21 bases spanning the gap. CDR1 and CDR2 from the germline V gene are LNHDA and SQIVND (reference sequence). The DNA for the CDR3 is TGTGCCAGTAGTATAGGTGGAAGCGGGAATACCTACGAGCATTTT. It yields the protein CASSIGGSGNTYEHF. Drawing the rest from reference TRBV19 and TRBJ1-5, the complete variable domain is DGGITQSPKYLFRKEGQNVTLSCEQNLNHDAMYWYRQDPGQGLRLIYYSQIVNDFQKGDIAEGYSVSREKKESFPLTVTSAQKNPTAFYLCASSIGGSGNTYEHFGDGTRLSIL.